The source of this T cell receptor (beta chain) is a study of blood T cell repertoires in COVID-19. Looking at the study overall: Whether acute or convalescent, the COVID-19 samples came from the United States, Italy and Spain.

The sample holds one count of this clone. Methods used by the authors: Nucleated cell number was recorded as an estimate derived from reference gene primer amplification. The protocol was immunoSEQ multiplex PCR, while the TCRdb copy is restricted to in-frame clones and leaves out a portion. V and J calls and clone size are given by that table; D and trimming were obtained from the DNA. Of some 110,000 clones listed, more than 75% are singletons. The specimen sequenced was peripheral blood. The clonotype comes from a man aged 35-49 years with acute or convalescent COVID-19.

CDR3: CASSWLGTSGNEQFF. CDR3 nucleotide sequence: TGTGCCAGTAGCTGGCTCGGGACTAGCGGAAATGAGCAGTTCTTC. J is TRBJ2-1 and V is TRBV19; TRBD2 matches at 11 bases. V lost 6 bases and J lost 7; bases outside the gene matches: 8. This CDR3 has 15 amino acids. CDR1 is LNHDA and CDR2 is SQIVND in the germline V gene (reference sequence).